Ten or more counts support the clone carrying this T cell receptor (beta chain). No antigen is known for it. This sample was taken from a study of T cells in Graves' hyperthyroidism and ophthalmopathy. Researchers took RNA transcripts and amplified the TCR beta CDR3 regions from them. TCR CDR3 regions were first amplified by RT-PCR with HTBI primers. MiXCR, applied by TCRdb to the multiplex PCR reads, yields one record per CDR3 protein. The table lists more than 350,000 distinct CDR3 sequences, around 15% of them singletons. Looked up from germline, CDR1 is SQVTM and CDR2 is ANQGSEA. CDR3 size: 12 residues. Trimming cost V 1 base and J 2 bases, with 4 bases left between them. Study findings and constraints: A model of 13 V-J pairs discriminated ophthalmopathy from stable hyperthyroidism. Ophthalmopathy prediction by the model preceded onset by a median about 6.5 months.

The chain couples TRBV29-1 to TRBJ2-3; D gene ambiguous. The TCR originated in a woman aged 60-75 years with Graves' ophthalmopathy. Sequenced material: blood. The CDR3 nucleotides read TGCAGCGTTGAAGGGAACACAGATACGCAGTATTTT. This encodes CSVEGNTDTQYF.